This T cell receptor (beta chain) was sequenced for a study of cytomegalovirus exposure and HLA in healthy donors. Across the whole study: Among the roughly 370 genotyped donors, about 81% were placed in the Caucasian-associated ancestry cluster.

A word on this clone: Antigen specificity is unknown.

PCR amplification relied on 60 Vbeta primers (plus 13 Jbeta primers). Sequencing was performed with immunoSEQ multiplex PCR; in TCRdb, only in-frame clones are kept and a portion is missing. This sample contains 150,000 to 200,000 clones. The study's findings and limits: High sensitivity and specificity were reportedly achieved when the classifier diagnosed cytomegalovirus status. Donors belonging to an Asian-associated ancestry cluster reportedly showed fewer N-insertions in productive TCRs than the roughly 680-donor mean, according to what a later analysis found.

Germline CDR1 MNHEY, CDR2 SMNVEV (reference sequence). The V end lost 2 bases, the J end lost 3 bases, and 11 bases lay between the germline ends. The CDR3 extends over 14 amino acids. The source material was PBMCs. The chain couples TRBV27 to TRBJ2-7; D may be TRBD1 (6 bases). The source is a woman aged 55-69 years in good health and CMV-seronegative. CDR3 sequence reads: CASSLRGRGYEQYF. In DNA, the CDR3 is TGTGCCAGCAGTTTAAGGGGCAGGGGCTACGAGCAGTACTTC.